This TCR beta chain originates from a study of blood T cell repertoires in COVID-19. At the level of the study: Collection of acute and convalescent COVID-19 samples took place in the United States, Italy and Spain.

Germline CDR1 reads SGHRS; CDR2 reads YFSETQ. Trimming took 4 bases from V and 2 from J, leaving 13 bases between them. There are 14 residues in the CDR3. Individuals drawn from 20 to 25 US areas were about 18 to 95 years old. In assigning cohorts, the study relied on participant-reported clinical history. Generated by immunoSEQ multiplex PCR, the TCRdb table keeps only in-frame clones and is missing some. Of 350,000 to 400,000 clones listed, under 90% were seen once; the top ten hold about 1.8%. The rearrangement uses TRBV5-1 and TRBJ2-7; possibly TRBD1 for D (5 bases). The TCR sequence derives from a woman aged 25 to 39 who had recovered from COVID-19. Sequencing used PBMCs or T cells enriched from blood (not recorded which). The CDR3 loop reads CASSVPTDAYEQYF. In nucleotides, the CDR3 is TGCGCCAGCAGCGTGCCGACAGACGCCTACGAGCAGTACTTC. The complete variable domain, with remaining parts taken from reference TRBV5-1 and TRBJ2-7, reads KAGVTQTPRYLIKTRGQQVTLSCSPISGHRSVSWYQQTPGQGLQFLFEYFSETQRNKGNFPGRFSGRQFSNSRSEMNVSTLELGDSALYLCASSVPTDAYEQYFGPGTRLTVT.